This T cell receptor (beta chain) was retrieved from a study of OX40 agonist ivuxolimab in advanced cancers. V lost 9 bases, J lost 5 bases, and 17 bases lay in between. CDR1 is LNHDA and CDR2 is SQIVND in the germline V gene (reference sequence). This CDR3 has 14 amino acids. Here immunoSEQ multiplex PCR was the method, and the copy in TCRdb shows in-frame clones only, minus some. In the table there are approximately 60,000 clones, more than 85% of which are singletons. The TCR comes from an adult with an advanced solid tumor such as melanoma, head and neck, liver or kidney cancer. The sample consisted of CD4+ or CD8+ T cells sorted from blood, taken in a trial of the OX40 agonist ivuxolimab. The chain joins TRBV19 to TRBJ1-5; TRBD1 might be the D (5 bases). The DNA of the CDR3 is TGTGCCAGCGCCTTAATACAGGACTATCAGCCCCAGCATTTT. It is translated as CASALIQDYQPQHF.